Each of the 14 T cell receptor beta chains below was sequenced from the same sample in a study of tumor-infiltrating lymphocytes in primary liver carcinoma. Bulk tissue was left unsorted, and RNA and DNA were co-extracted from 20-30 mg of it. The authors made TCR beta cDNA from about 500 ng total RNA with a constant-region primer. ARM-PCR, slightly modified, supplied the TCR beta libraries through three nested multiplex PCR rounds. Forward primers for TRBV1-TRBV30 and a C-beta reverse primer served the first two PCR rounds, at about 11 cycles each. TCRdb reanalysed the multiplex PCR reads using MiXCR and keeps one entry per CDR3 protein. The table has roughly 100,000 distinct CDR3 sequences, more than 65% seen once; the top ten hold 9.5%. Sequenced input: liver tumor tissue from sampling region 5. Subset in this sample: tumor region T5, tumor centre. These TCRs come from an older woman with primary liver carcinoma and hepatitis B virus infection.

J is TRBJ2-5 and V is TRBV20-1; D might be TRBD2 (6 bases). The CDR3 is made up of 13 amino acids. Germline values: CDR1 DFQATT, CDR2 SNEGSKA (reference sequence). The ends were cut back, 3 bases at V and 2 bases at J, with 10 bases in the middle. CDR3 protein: CSASGGVQETQYF. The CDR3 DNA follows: TGCAGTGCTAGCGGAGGGGTTCAAGAGACCCAGTACTTC.

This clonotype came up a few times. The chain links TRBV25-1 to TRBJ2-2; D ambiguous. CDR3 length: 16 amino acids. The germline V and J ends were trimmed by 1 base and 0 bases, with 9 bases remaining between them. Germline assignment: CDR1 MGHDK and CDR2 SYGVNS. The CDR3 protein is CASSESRRANTGELFF. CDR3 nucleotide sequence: TGTGCCAGCAGTGAATCTCGCCGTGCGAACACCGGGGAGCTGTTTTTT.

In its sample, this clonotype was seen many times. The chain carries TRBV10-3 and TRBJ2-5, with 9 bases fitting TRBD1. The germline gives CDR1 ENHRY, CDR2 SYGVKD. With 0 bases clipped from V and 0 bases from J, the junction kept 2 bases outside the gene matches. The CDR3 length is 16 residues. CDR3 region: CAISESTGGHQETQYF. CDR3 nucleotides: TGTGCCATCAGTGAGTCGACAGGGGGTCACCAAGAGACCCAGTACTTC.

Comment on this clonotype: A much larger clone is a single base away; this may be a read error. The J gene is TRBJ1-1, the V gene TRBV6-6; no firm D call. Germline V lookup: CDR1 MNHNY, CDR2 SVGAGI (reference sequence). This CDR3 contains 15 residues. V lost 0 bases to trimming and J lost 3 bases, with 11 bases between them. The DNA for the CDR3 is TGTGCCAGCAGTTACTCTGCAGCCCTGGACACTGAAGCTTTCTTT. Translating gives CASSYSAALDTEAFF.

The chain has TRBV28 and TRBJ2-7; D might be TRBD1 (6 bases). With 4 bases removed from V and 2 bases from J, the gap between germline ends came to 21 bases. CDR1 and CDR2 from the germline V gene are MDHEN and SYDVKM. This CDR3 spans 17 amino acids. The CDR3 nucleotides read TGTGCCAGCAGTTCAAGACAGGTTCAGCTTAAACCCTACGAGCAGTACTTC. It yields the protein CASSSRQVQLKPYEQYF.

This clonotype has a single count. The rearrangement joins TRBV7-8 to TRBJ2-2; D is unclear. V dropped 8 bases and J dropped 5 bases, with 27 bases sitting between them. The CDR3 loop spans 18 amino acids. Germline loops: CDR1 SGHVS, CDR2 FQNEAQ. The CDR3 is CASGPSGPARIPTGELFF. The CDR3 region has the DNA TGTGCCAGCGGCCCCTCAGGTCCGGCTAGAATTCCGACCGGGGAGCTGTTTTTT.

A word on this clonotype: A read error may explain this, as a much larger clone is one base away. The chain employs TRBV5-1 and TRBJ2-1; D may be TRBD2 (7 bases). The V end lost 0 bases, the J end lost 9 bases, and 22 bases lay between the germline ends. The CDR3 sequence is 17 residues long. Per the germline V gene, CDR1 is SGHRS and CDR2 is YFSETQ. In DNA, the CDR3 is TGCGCCAGCAGCTTGGCGCTAACGGGGGGCCCAAACGGTGAGCAGTTCTTC. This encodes CASSLALTGGPNGEQFF. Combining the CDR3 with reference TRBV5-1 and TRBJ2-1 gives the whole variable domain KAGVTQTPRYLIKTRGQQVTLSCSPISGHRSVSWYQQTPGQGLQFLFEYFSETQRNKGNFPGRFSGRQFSNSRSEMNVSTLELGDSALYLCASSLALTGGPNGEQFFGPGTRLTVL.

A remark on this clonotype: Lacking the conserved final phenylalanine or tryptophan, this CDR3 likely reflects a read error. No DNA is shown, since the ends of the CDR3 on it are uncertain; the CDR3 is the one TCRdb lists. The CDR3 spells CASSPSTSGYNEQLL. The chain couples TRBV6-5 to TRBJ2-1; the table's D gene call, TRBD2, was not cross checked with the DNA. Including both end residues, the CDR3 is 15 amino acids long. The V gene's germline CDR1 is MNHEY and CDR2 SVGAGI.

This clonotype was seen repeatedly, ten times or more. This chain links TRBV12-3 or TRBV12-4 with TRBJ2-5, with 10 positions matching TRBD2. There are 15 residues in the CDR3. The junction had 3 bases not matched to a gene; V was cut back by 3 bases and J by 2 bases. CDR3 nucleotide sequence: TGTGCCAGCAGTTTCGCTAGCGGGGGACAAGAGACCCAGTACTTC. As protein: CASSFASGGQETQYF.

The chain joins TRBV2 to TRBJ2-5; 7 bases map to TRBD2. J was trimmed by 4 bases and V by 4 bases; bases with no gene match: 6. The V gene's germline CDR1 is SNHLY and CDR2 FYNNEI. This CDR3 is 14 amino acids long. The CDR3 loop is CASSGSIAGETQYF. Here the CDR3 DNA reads TGTGCCAGCAGTGGGTCTATAGCGGGAGAGACCCAGTACTTC.

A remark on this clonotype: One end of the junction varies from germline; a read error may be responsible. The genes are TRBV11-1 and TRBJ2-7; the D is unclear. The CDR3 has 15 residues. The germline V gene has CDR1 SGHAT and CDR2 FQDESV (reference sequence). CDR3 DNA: TGTGCTAGCAGCCACCTACAAGGGCCGTCCTACGAGCAGTACTTC. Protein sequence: CASSHLQGPSYEQYF.

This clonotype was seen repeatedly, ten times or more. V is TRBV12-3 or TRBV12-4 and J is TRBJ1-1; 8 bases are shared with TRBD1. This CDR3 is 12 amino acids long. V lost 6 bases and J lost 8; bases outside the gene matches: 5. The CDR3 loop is CASSWGQEEAFF. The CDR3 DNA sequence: TGTGCCAGCAGCTGGGGACAGGAGGAAGCTTTCTTT.

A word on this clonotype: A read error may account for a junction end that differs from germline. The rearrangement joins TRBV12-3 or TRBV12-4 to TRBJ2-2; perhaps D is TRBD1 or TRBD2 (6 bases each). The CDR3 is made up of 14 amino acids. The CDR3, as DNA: TGTGTCAGCGGCAAAGGGGGGAGTGTTAGTATGCGGTTTTTT. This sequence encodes CVSGKGGSVSMRFF.

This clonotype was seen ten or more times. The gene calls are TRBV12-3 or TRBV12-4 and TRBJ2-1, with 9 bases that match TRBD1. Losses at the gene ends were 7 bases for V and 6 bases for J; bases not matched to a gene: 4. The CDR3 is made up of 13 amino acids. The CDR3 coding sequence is TGTGCCAGCACCACGGACAGGGGCAATGAGCAGTTCTTC. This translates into CASTTDRGNEQFF.